Below, 23 T cell receptor beta chains from the same sample are listed, as sequenced in a study of T cell changes during pregnancy in multiple sclerosis. Libraries were prepared by immunoSEQ multiplex PCR; TCRdb keeps only in-frame clonotypes and omits some of them. The sample has some 120,000 clones, 85% to 95% seen once. The sequencing here drew on peripheral blood, taken before pregnancy. The receptors come from a female donor with multiple sclerosis, enrolled in a pregnancy study.

The chain couples TRBV28 to TRBJ1-4; a possible D gene is TRBD1 (6 bases). The germline CDR1 and CDR2 sequences are MDHEN and SYDVKM. The CDR3 spans 15 residues. Trimming pared 4 bases from V and 5 bases from J, leaving 14 bases between. The CDR3 bases are TGTGCCAGCAGTTCCTCGCTGGGACACAATGAAAAACTGTTTTTT. It yields the protein CASSSSLGHNEKLFF. The whole variable domain, remainder taken from reference TRBV28 and TRBJ1-4, is DVKVTQSSRYLVKRTGEKVFLECVQDMDHENMFWYRQDPGLGLRLIYFSYDVKMKEKGDIPEGYSVSREKKERFSLILESASTNQTSMYLCASSSSLGHNEKLFFGSGTQLSVL.

The chain uses TRBV19 and TRBJ2-2; D ambiguous. Germline CDR1 reads LNHDA; CDR2 reads SQIVND (reference sequence). V lost 5 bases and J 5 bases, leaving 12 bases between the germline ends. This CDR3 comprises 14 residues. CDR3 sequence (DNA): TGTGCCAGTAGTTCCTCAAGAGTGACCGGGGAGCTGTTTTTT. Its translation is CASSSSRVTGELFF.

V usage is TRBV6-5 and J usage is TRBJ1-4; no clear D. The germline gives CDR1 MNHEY, CDR2 SVGAGI. With 5 bases removed from V and 3 bases from J, the gap between germline ends came to 10 bases. This CDR3 contains 14 residues. The CDR3: CASSLRRPNEKLFF. The CDR3 region has the DNA TGTGCCAGCAGTCTGCGGAGACCTAATGAAAAACTGTTTTTT.

The chain has TRBV18 and TRBJ2-3; 10 nucleotides agree with TRBD2. The CDR3 length is 18 residues. V shed 5 bases, J shed 4 bases, and the junction held 15 bases outside the gene matches. Germline values: CDR1 KGHSH, CDR2 LQKENI. The CDR3 DNA is TGTGCCAGCTCATCTCTGCCCCCGGCTAGCGGGAGAGCAGATACGCAGTATTTT. This translates into CASSSLPPASGRADTQYF. Supplemented by reference TRBV18 and TRBJ2-3, the full variable domain reads NAGVMQNPRHLVRRRGQEARLRCSPMKGHSHVYWYRQLPEEGLKFMVYLQKENIIDESGMPKERFSAEFPKEGPSILRIQQVVRGDSAAYFCASSSLPPASGRADTQYFGPGTRLTVL.

This rearrangement joins TRBV30 to TRBJ1-2; tentatively, D is TRBD1 (5 bases). Per the germline V gene, CDR1 is GTSNPN and CDR2 is SVGIG (reference sequence). Trimming pared 8 bases from V and 7 bases from J, leaving 11 bases between. This CDR3 has 10 amino acids. DNA for the CDR3: TGTGCCCGCTGGGGGGGTGGCTACACCTTC. Translated: CARWGGGYTF.

The genes are TRBV7-8 and TRBJ1-5; D remains unclear. CDR1 is SGHVS, CDR2 FQNEAQ, per germline. This CDR3 contains 14 residues. The ends were cut back, 3 bases at V and 3 bases at J, with 9 bases in the middle. CDR3 DNA sequence: TGTGCCAGCAGCTTCTACCAGGACAATCAGCCCCAGCATTTT. Protein sequence: CASSFYQDNQPQHF.

The chain has TRBV19 and TRBJ1-5; TRBD1 matches 7 bases. Trimming cost V 5 bases and J 5 bases; bases outside gene matches: 6. This CDR3 region has 14 residues. CDR1 is LNHDA and CDR2 is SQIVND in the germline V gene (reference sequence). The CDR3 DNA reads as TGTGCCAGTAGTCCTACAGGGGAATATCAGCCCCAGCATTTT. This codes for CASSPTGEYQPQHF. Looking up the rest from reference TRBV19 and TRBJ1-5 gives the full variable domain: DGGITQSPKYLFRKEGQNVTLSCEQNLNHDAMYWYRQDPGQGLRLIYYSQIVNDFQKGDIAEGYSVSREKKESFPLTVTSAQKNPTAFYLCASSPTGEYQPQHFGDGTRLSIL.

V usage is TRBV2 and J usage is TRBJ2-7; perhaps TRBD2 as D (6 bases). This CDR3 is 14 amino acids long. Germline V CDR1 and CDR2: SNHLY, FYNNEI. Trimming left V 8 bases short and J 0 bases short, with 14 bases between. The CDR3 loop reads CASQSGLFSYEQYF. The DNA for the CDR3 is TGTGCCAGCCAGTCGGGACTTTTCTCCTACGAGCAGTACTTC.

The chain employs TRBV10-1 and TRBJ1-6, with a possible D match to TRBD1 (6 bases). The CDR3 spans 16 residues. V gave up 3 bases and J gave up 6 bases, with 15 bases separating them. Germline CDR1 is WNHNN and CDR2 is SYGVQD (reference sequence). In DNA form, the CDR3 reads TGCGCCAGCAGTGACCCCATGGGGGCCTGTAATTCACCCCTCCACTTT. Translated, it gives CASSDPMGACNSPLHF.

The CDR3 bases are TGTGCCAGCAGCTTAAGGACCGGGGGGGGCCTCTACAATGAGCAGTTCTTC. Translating gives CASSLRTGGGLYNEQFF. The rearrangement uses TRBV7-6 and TRBJ2-1; 8 nucleotides agree with TRBD2. The CDR3 extends over 17 amino acids. V trimming: 2 bases; J trimming: 3 bases; junction bases outside the gene matches: 9. CDR1 and CDR2 from the germline V gene are SGHVS and FNYEAQ.

The rearrangement links TRBV7-8 to TRBJ2-1; 14 nucleotides match TRBD2. The V gene's germline CDR1 is SGHVS and CDR2 FQNEAQ. J was trimmed by 7 bases and V by 3 bases; bases with no gene match: 2. This CDR3 comprises 15 residues. CDR3: CASSFGTSGRNEQFF. In DNA form, the CDR3 reads TGTGCCAGCAGCTTTGGGACTAGCGGGAGAAATGAGCAGTTCTTC.

The chain employs TRBV5-5 and TRBJ2-1; 7 nucleotides line up with TRBD1. V was pared by 2 bases and J by 6 bases, with 11 bases of the junction left unmatched. CDR1 is SGHKS, CDR2 YYEKEE, per germline (reference sequence). This CDR3 has 16 residues. The CDR3 here is CASSLRVDRMSNEQFF. The CDR3 DNA reads as TGTGCCAGCAGCTTACGGGTGGACAGGATGAGCAATGAGCAGTTCTTC. The whole variable domain, filled in from reference TRBV5-5 and TRBJ2-1, reads DAGVTQSPTHLIKTRGQQVTLRCSPISGHKSVSWYQQVLGQGPQFIFQYYEKEERGRGNFPDRFSARQFPNYSSELNVNALLLGDSALYLCASSLRVDRMSNEQFFGPGTRLTVL.

As DNA, the CDR3 is TGTGCCAGCAGTGAGACTCCGTTCCAAGGGCCCCAGCATTTT. It yields the protein CASSETPFQGPQHF. The chain couples TRBV6-1 to TRBJ1-5; D is undetermined. There are 14 residues in the CDR3. Germline loops: CDR1 MNHNS, CDR2 SASEGT. Trimming took 3 bases from V and 9 from J, leaving 15 bases between them.

The chain recombines TRBV11-3 with TRBJ2-1; TRBD1 agrees at 9 bases. V was pared by 5 bases and J by 3 bases, with 17 bases of the junction left unmatched. Germline lookup yields CDR1 SGHNT and CDR2 YENEEA. The CDR3 consists of 19 residues. The CDR3 nucleotides are TGTGCCAGCAGCCGCCCGAGGACAGGGGACCCCCTCAACTACAATGAGCAGTTCTTC. Residues: CASSRPRTGDPLNYNEQFF.

This sequence joins TRBV27 and TRBJ2-7, with 8 nucleotides matching TRBD2. The trim removed 2 bases at V and 6 bases at J, leaving 0 bases unmatched. The germline CDR1 and CDR2 sequences are MNHEY and SMNVEV (reference sequence). The CDR3 covers 12 residues. The CDR3 sequence: CASSLLAGEQYF. Here the CDR3 DNA reads TGTGCCAGCAGTTTACTAGCGGGCGAGCAGTACTTC.

This chain uses TRBV4-1 with TRBJ1-6, with D maybe TRBD1 (5 bases). Germline V gene lookup returns CDR1 MGHRA and CDR2 YSYEKL. This CDR3 is built from 12 residues. Between the trimmed V and J ends, which lost 1 base and 12 bases, there was a span of 7 bases. CDR3 in amino acids: CASSQVGLPLHF. CDR3 in DNA: TGCGCCAGCAGCCAAGTGGGGCTACCCCTCCACTTT.

This chain links TRBV14 with TRBJ2-1; 9 nucleotides agree with TRBD1. After removal of 4 bases from V and 6 bases from J, the junction contained 7 bases not matched to a gene. In germline, CDR1 is SGHDN, CDR2 FVKESK. This CDR3 is built from 15 residues. CDR3 sequence: CASSLRDRAGNEQFF. CDR3 in DNA: TGTGCCAGCAGCCTCCGGGACAGGGCGGGCAATGAGCAGTTCTTC. The full variable domain, rest sourced from reference TRBV14 and TRBJ2-1, is EAGVTQFPSHSVIEKGQTVTLRCDPISGHDNLYWYRRVMGKEIKFLLHFVKESKQDESGMPNNRFLAERTGGTYSTLKVQPAELEDSGVYFCASSLRDRAGNEQFFGPGTRLTVL.

Of note for this clone: The same CDR3 also results from other DNA sequences found in this sample. This chain uses TRBV30 with TRBJ2-5, with D tentatively TRBD2 (6 bases). Trimming took 1 base from V and 7 from J, leaving 13 bases between them. The germline V gene encodes CDR1 GTSNPN and CDR2 SVGIG (reference sequence). The CDR3 contains 13 residues. CDR3 sequence: CAWSERGEGTQYF. As DNA, the CDR3 is TGTGCCTGGAGTGAACGCGGGGAAGGGACCCAGTACTTC. Based on the CDR3 plus reference TRBV30 and TRBJ2-5, the full variable domain is SQTIHQWPATLVQPVGSPLSLECTVEGTSNPNLYWYRQAAGRGLQLLFYSVGIGQISSEVPQNLSASRPQDRQFILSSKKLLLSDSGFYLCAWSERGEGTQYFGPGTRLLVL.

The rearrangement uses TRBV6-6 and TRBJ1-1; 8 bases are shared with TRBD1. CDR1 and CDR2 from the germline V gene are MNHNY and SVGAGI (reference sequence). J lost 3 bases, V lost 6 bases, and 12 bases had no gene match. CDR3 size: 16 residues. CDR3 in DNA: TGTGCCAGCAGCCCGCGACAGGGGTATCCGGACACTGAAGCTTTCTTT. It specifies CASSPRQGYPDTEAFF.

The V and J genes are TRBV30 and TRBJ2-6, with D unresolved. V was trimmed by 2 bases and J by 0 bases, leaving 8 bases between them. The CDR3 runs to 15 residues. Germline loops: CDR1 GTSNPN, CDR2 SVGIG (reference sequence). In DNA, the CDR3 is TGTGCCTGGAGTCGGTTAGCCTCTGGGGCCAACGTCCTGACTTTC. Encoded protein: CAWSRLASGANVLTF. The full variable domain, rest sourced from reference TRBV30 and TRBJ2-6, is SQTIHQWPATLVQPVGSPLSLECTVEGTSNPNLYWYRQAAGRGLQLLFYSVGIGQISSEVPQNLSASRPQDRQFILSSKKLLLSDSGFYLCAWSRLASGANVLTFGAGSRLTVL.

V and J are TRBV28 and TRBJ1-5; 7 nucleotides align to TRBD1. The V gene end was trimmed by 5 bases and the J gene end by 3 bases; junction bases not matched to a gene: 7. The germline CDR1 and CDR2 sequences are MDHEN and SYDVKM. The CDR3 sequence is 15 residues long. The CDR3 coding sequence is TGTGCCAGCAGTCCTCCGACAGGGTCCAATCAGCCCCAGCATTTT. It specifies CASSPPTGSNQPQHF.

The V gene is TRBV5-1, the J gene TRBJ1-4; 7 nucleotides align to TRBD1. CDR3 length: 14 amino acids. Looked up from germline, CDR1 is SGHRS and CDR2 is YFSETQ. V lost 3 bases to trimming and J lost 3 bases; unmatched junction nucleotides: 2. DNA for the CDR3: TGCGCCAGCAGCTCCGGGACAGCTAATGAAAAACTGTTTTTT. It specifies CASSSGTANEKLFF.

This rearrangement joins TRBV27 to TRBJ1-1, with D possibly matching TRBD1 (5 bases). This CDR3 is built from 13 residues. V lost 5 bases, J lost 5 bases, and 12 bases lay in between. The germline V gene encodes CDR1 MNHEY and CDR2 SMNVEV (reference sequence). CDR3 sequence (DNA): TGTGCCAGCAGTCGCATGGGGGGAACTGAAGCTTTCTTT. Its translation is CASSRMGGTEAFF.